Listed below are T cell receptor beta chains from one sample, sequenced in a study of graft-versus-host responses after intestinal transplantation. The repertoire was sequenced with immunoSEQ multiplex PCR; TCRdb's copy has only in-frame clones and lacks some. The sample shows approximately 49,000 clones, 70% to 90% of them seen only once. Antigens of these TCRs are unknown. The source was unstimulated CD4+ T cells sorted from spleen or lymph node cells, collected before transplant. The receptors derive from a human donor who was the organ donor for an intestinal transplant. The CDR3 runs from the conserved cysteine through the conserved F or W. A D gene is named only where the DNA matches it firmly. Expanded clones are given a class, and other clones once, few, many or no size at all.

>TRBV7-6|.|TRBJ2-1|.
TGTGCCAGCAGCTTAGGGGCAGGCCGTCACTACAATGAGCAGTTCTTC
CASSLGAGRHYNEQFF
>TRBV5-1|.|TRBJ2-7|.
TGCGCCAGCAGCTGGGGCCCAGGGTCCTCCTACGAGCAGTACTTC
CASSWGPGSSYEQYF
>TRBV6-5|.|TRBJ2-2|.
TGTGCCAGCATGGGCGGGACCGGGGAGCTGTTTTTT
CASMGGTGELFF
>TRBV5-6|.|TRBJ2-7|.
TGTGCCAGCAGGTCACGGACATACTCCTACGAGCAGTACTTC
CASRSRTYSYEQYF
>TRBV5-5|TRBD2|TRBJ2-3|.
TGTGCCAGCAGCTTGCGGACTTTAGGCGGGAGGACTAGCACAGATACGCAGTATTTT
CASSLRTLGGRTSTDTQYF
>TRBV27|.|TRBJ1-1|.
TGTGCCAGCAGACACGACAGACCGAACACTGAAGCTTTCTTT
CASRHDRPNTEAFF
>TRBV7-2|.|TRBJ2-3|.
TGTGCCAGCAGCCCAGGTCGACTAGTCGCGCAGTATTTT
CASSPGRLVAQYF
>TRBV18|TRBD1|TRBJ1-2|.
TGTGCCAGCTCACCCCTACGACAGGGGGACAACTATGGCTACACCTTC
CASSPLRQGDNYGYTF
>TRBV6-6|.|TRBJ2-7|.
TGTGCCAGCAGTCAATCTCAACAGGGCTCCTACGAGCAGTACTTC
CASSQSQQGSYEQYF
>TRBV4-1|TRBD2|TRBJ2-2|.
TGCGCCAGCAGCCTCCTACCTAGCGGGGGAAACACCGGGGAGCTGTTTTTT
CASSLLPSGGNTGELFF
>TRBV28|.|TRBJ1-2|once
TGTGCCAGCTCTCGGGGAATAGGAAACTATGGCTACACCTTC
CASSRGIGNYGYTF
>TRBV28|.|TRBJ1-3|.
TGTGCCAGCAGCCCCCGTGTTCCGGGGAGGAGAAACACCATATATTTT
CASSPRVPGRRNTIYF
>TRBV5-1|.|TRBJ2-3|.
TGCGCCAGCAGCTTACCACAAACCACAGATACGCAGTATTTT
CASSLPQTTDTQYF
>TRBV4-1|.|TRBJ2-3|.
TGCGCCAGCAGCCAAGTTGGAGTTCAAACAGATACGCAGTATTTT
CASSQVGVQTDTQYF
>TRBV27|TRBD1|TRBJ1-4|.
TGTGCCAGCAGTTTAGAAAGGACAGGGGGCCGGTCTAATGAAAAACTGTTTTTT
CASSLERTGGRSNEKLFF
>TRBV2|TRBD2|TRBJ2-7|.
TGTGCCAGCAGTGATAGTGTAGCGGGAGCAGTGGAGCAGTACTTC
CASSDSVAGAVEQYF